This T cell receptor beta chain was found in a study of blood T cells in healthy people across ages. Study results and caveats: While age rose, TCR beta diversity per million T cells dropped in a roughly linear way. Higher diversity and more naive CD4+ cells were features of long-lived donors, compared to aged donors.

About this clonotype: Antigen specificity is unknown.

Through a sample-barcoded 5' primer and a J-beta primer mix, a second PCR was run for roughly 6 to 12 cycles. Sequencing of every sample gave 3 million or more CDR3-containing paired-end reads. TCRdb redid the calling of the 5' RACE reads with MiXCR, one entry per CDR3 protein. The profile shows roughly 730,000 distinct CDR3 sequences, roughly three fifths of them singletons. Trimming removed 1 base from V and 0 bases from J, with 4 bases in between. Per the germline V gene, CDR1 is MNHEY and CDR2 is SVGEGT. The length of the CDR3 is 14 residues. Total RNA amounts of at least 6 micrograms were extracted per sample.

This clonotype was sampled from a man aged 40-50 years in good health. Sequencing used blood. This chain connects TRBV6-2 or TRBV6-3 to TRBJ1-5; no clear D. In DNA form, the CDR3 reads TGTGCCAGCAGTTACTGGTCTAGCAATCAGCCCCAGCATTTT. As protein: CASSYWSSNQPQHF.